The 14 T cell receptor beta chains reported below all come from one sample, sequenced in a study of blood T cells in healthy people across ages. Primed by a sample-barcoded 5' primer and a J-beta primer mix, a second PCR proceeded for roughly 7 to 12 cycles. Each CDR3 protein gets one entry after TCRdb re-called the 5' RACE reads with MiXCR. The table shows about 1.8 million distinct CDR3 sequences, with roughly 52% occurring only once. The specimen sequenced was blood. The receptors were gathered from a woman in her thirties or forties in good health.

The J gene is TRBJ1-2, the V gene TRBV19; no firm D call. The V and J ends lost 7 bases and 1 base respectively, with 19 bases between them. This CDR3 region has 16 residues. Per germline, CDR1 LNHDA and CDR2 SQIVND (reference sequence). CDR3 in amino acids: CASTTLQAVRNYGYTF. Here the CDR3 DNA reads TGTGCCAGTACGACGCTGCAGGCAGTCCGTAACTATGGCTACACCTTC.

J is TRBJ2-5 and V is TRBV12-3 or TRBV12-4, with TRBD2 matching 15 bases. This CDR3 region has 17 residues. V shed 3 bases and J 4 bases; nucleotides not matched to a gene: 6. The CDR3 bases are TGTGCCAGCAGTTTGACCGGACTAGCGGGGGGGCCAGAGACCCAGTACTTC. Encoded protein: CASSLTGLAGGPETQYF.

This clonotype was detected only once. This CDR3 is CASSPPDTLETQYF. In nucleotides, the CDR3 is TGTGCCAGCAGTCCCCCTGACACCTTAGAGACCCAGTACTTC. The chain recombines TRBV28 with TRBJ2-5; no definite D call. The CDR3 contains 14 residues. The germline V and J ends were trimmed by 5 bases and 4 bases, with 14 bases remaining between them. The germline CDR1 and CDR2 sequences are MDHEN and SYDVKM. Based on the CDR3 plus reference TRBV28 and TRBJ2-5, the full variable domain is DVKVTQSSRYLVKRTGEKVFLECVQDMDHENMFWYRQDPGLGLRLIYFSYDVKMKEKGDIPEGYSVSREKKERFSLILESASTNQTSMYLCASSPPDTLETQYFGPGTRLLVL.

CDR3 amino acids: CASTTGAGILEEETQYF. In nucleotides, the CDR3 is TGTGCCAGCACTACGGGGGCGGGTATTCTAGAGGAAGAGACCCAGTACTTC. The chain recombines TRBV28 with TRBJ2-5, with D perhaps given as TRBD1 or TRBD2 (6 bases each). The CDR3 covers 17 residues. Deletions cut 7 bases from V and 3 bases from J, with 24 bases between. CDR1 is MDHEN, CDR2 SYDVKM, per germline.

This clonotype occurred once. CDR3 region: CATSDLLSVGATNEKLFF. For the CDR3, the DNA is TGTGCCACCAGTGATTTGTTGTCGGTGGGTGCAACTAATGAAAAACTGTTTTTT. The chain uses TRBV24-1 and TRBJ1-4; D unresolved. V gave up 0 bases and J gave up 0 bases, with 13 bases separating them. The CDR3 runs 18 residues. CDR1 is KGHDR, CDR2 SFDVKD, per germline.

The chain recombines TRBV6-5 with TRBJ1-2, with D possibly TRBD1 on 5 matching bases. CDR3 length: 14 amino acids. CDR1 MNHEY and CDR2 SVGAGI come from the germline V gene. V was trimmed by 5 bases and J by 2 bases, leaving 12 bases between them. The CDR3 DNA follows: TGTGCCAGCAGTCCCGCGGAGGGGAACTATGGCTACACCTTC. Amino acids: CASSPAEGNYGYTF.

The chain couples TRBV4-3 to TRBJ2-1; D gene uncertain. V was pared by 1 base and J by 7 bases, with 8 bases between. The CDR3 has 13 residues. Germline-derived CDR1 and CDR2 are LGHNA and YSLEER. Here the CDR3 DNA reads TGCGCCAGCAGCCAAGCCGGGCGTAATGAGCAGTTCTTC. Translation gives CASSQAGRNEQFF.

This clonotype was seen a few times. J is TRBJ2-5 and V is TRBV27, with TRBD2 identical over 14 bases. The CDR3 runs to 17 residues. The V segment lost 5 bases and the J segment 3 bases; nucleotides outside the gene matches: 8. In germline, CDR1 is MNHEY, CDR2 SMNVEV (reference sequence). The CDR3 nucleotides read TGTGCCAGCAGTGGACTAGCGGGGGGCCCATCCAAAGAGACCCAGTACTTC. It encodes CASSGLAGGPSKETQYF.

The sample holds a few counts of this clonotype. This rearrangement joins TRBV5-1 to TRBJ2-7, with 12 positions matching TRBD2. Losses at the gene ends were 3 bases for V and 7 bases for J; bases not matched to a gene: 8. The germline V gene has CDR1 SGHRS and CDR2 YFSETQ. The CDR3 spans 15 residues. In nucleotides, the CDR3 is TGCGCCAGCAGCTCAGGACTAGCGGGGATCGGTGAGCAGTACTTC. Translating it yields CASSSGLAGIGEQYF.

Remarks on this clonotype: Possible read error: a much larger clone is one base away. The chain is built from TRBV11-2 and TRBJ2-7; 7 bases fit TRBD1. The CDR3 length is 15 residues. After removal of 4 bases from V and 0 bases from J, the junction contained 6 bases not matched to a gene. Per germline, CDR1 SGHAT and CDR2 FQNNGV. The CDR3 spells CASSSGTEASYEQYF. The CDR3 DNA reads as TGTGCCAGCAGCTCCGGGACAGAGGCCTCCTACGAGCAGTACTTC.

The rearrangement links TRBV6-5 to TRBJ2-1, with 9 bases identical to TRBD1. This CDR3 has 13 amino acids. Germline CDR1 MNHEY, CDR2 SVGAGI. V shed 7 bases and J 6 bases; nucleotides not matched to a gene: 4. The CDR3 loop is CASNLQGANEQFF. The CDR3 DNA follows: TGTGCCAGCAACCTACAGGGGGCCAATGAGCAGTTCTTC.

This clonotype has more than one count but fewer than ten. The chain couples TRBV4-3 to TRBJ2-3; the match to TRBD2 covers 10 bases. The length of the CDR3 is 18 residues. Germline trimming cut 2 bases from V and 0 bases from J; bases unmatched to any gene: 8. Germline V CDR1 and CDR2: LGHNA, YSLEER. The CDR3 sequence is CASSQFRTSGTSTDTQYF. The CDR3 region has the DNA TGCGCCAGCAGCCAATTTCGGACTAGCGGAACGAGCACAGATACGCAGTATTTT.

The CDR3 sequence: CASSGQGGFDETQYF. CDR3 DNA sequence: TGTGCCAGCAGTGGACAGGGCGGGTTCGACGAGACCCAGTACTTC. The chain recombines TRBV6-5 with TRBJ2-5; 8 bases line up with TRBD1. Per the germline V gene, CDR1 is MNHEY and CDR2 is SVGAGI. The CDR3 runs 15 residues. V shed 5 bases and J 5 bases; nucleotides not matched to a gene: 10.

DNA of the CDR3: TGTGCCAGCAGTGAATTAGACAGGTCGGAAGCTTTCTTT. This gives the protein CASSELDRSEAFF. The chain is built from TRBV25-1 and TRBJ1-1; possible D gene TRBD1, 6 bases. The germline V and J ends were trimmed by 1 base and 8 bases, with 11 bases remaining between them. CDR1 and CDR2 (germline): MGHDK, SYGVNS. CDR3 length: 13 amino acids.